This TCR beta chain was observed in a study of CD8+ T cells in alopecia areata. V lost 1 base and J 3 bases, leaving 10 bases between the germline ends. Germline CDR1 is NNHDY and CDR2 is SYVADS. The CDR3 consists of 15 residues. RNA was extracted and reverse transcribed into cDNA as the sequencing template. Sequencing used immunoSEQ multiplex PCR; TCRdb keeps in-frame clones, though not all of them. The profile covers some 110,000 clones, none occurring a single time. Concerning this clone itself: Genes and germline are mouse. The read comes to an end 4 residues before the CDR3 does, leaving the germline J gene to fill in the end.

Sequenced: lesional skin. This sequence originates from a C3H/HeJ mouse with alopecia areata. For the strain, the MHC haplotype given is H2-k. The V and J genes are TRBV13-3 and TRBJ1-4; no clear D gene. The CDR3 reads CASSDSTWANERLFF. CDR3 bases read: TGTGCCAGCAGTGATAGTACATGGGCCAACGAA.